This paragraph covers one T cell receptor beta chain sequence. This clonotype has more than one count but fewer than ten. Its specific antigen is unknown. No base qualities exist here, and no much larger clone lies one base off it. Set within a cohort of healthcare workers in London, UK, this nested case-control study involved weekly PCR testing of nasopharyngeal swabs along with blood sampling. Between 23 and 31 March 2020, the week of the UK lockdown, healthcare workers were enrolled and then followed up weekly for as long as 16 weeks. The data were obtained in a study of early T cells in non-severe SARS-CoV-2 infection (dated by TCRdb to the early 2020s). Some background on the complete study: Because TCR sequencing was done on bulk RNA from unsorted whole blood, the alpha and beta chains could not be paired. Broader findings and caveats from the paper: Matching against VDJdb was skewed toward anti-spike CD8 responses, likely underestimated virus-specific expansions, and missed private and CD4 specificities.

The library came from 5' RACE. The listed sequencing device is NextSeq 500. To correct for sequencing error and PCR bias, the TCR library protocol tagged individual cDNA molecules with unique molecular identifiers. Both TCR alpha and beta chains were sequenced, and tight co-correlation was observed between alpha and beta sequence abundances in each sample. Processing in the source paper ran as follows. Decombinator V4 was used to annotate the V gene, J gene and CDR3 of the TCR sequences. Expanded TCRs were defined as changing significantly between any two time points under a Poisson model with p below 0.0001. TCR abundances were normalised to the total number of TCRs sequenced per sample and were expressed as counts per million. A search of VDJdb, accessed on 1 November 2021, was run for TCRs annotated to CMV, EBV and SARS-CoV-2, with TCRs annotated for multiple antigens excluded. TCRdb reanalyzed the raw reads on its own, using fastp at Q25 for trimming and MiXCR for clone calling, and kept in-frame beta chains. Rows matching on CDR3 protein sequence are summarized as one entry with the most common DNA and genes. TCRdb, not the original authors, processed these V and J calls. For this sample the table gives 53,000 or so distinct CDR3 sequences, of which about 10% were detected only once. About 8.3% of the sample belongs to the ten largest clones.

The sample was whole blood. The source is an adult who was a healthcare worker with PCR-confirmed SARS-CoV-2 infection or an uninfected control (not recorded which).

The CDR3 loop reads CASSSATGGTEAFF. The bases read TGTGCCAGCAGCTCGGCTACAGGGGGCACTGAAGCTTTCTTT. The sequence joins TRBV13 to TRBJ1-1; TRBD1 matches 8 bases in the middle. The CDR3 holds 14 amino acids from the cysteine to the phenylalanine. The only DNA kept is the CDR3, 42 bases in frame from the first base. From V the trimming removes 4 bases and from J it removes 4 bases, while the gene matches leave 5 bases of the junction unaccounted for. Via the germline V gene (reference sequence), CDR1 is PRHDT and CDR2 FYEKMQ.